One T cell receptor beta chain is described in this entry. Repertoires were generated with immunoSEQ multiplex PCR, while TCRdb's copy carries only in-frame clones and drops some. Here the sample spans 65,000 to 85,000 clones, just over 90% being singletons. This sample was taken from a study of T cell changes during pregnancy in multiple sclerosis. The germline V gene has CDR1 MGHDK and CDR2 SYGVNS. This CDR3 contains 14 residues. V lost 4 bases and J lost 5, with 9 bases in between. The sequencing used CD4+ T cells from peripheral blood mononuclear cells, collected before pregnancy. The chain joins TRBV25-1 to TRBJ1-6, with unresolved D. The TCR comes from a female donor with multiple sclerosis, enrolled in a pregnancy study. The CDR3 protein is CASSVQFHNSPLHF. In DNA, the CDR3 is TGTGCCAGCAGTGTCCAGTTCCATAATTCACCCCTCCACTTT. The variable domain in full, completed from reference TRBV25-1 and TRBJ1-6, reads EADIYQTPRYLVIGTGKKITLECSQTMGHDKMYWYQQDPGMELHLIHYSYGVNSTEKGDLSSESTVSRIRTEHFPLTLESARPSHTSQYLCASSVQFHNSPLHFGNGTRLTVT.